These 26 T cell receptor beta chains originate from one sample sequenced in a study of naive and memory T cell subsets. TCR cDNA received a 3' ligated oligonucleotide that carried a UMI. Ligated cDNA underwent four rounds of PCR with nested alpha and beta constant region primers and SP2. TCRdb redid the calling of the 5' RACE reads with MiXCR, one entry per CDR3 protein. The sample shows 57,000 or so distinct CDR3 sequences, around 7.7% of them seen only once. The origin of the receptors is a male donor in good health.

The V gene is TRBV21-1, the J gene TRBJ2-7; no check of the table's D call, TRBD1, against the DNA was made. TRBV21-1 is an annotated pseudogene. The CDR3 is 18 amino acids. CDR3 protein: CASSKLRRGGGNTYEQYF. The CDR3 DNA reads TGTGCCAGCAGCAAATTAAGGCGGGGCGGGGGAAATACCTACGAGCAGTACTTC.

This clonotype was recorded a few times. This sequence joins TRBV2 and TRBJ2-2; TRBD1 aligns across 7 bases. The CDR3 is made up of 15 amino acids. CDR1 and CDR2 from the germline V gene are SNHLY and FYNNEI. The J segment lost 5 bases and the V segment lost 2 bases, leaving 5 bases of the junction unmatched. The DNA for the CDR3 is TGTGCCAGCAGTGAATCCGGGACAGCAACCGGGGAGCTGTTTTTT. This gives the protein CASSESGTATGELFF.

This clonotype was seen ten or more times. The germline gene is not matched at one end of the junction; a read error may be the cause. The gene calls are TRBV28 and TRBJ2-7, with D hard to call. The CDR3 has 11 residues. Germline V gene lookup returns CDR1 MDHEN and CDR2 SYDVKM. In DNA form, the CDR3 reads TGTGCCAGCAGTCGACTTCACTACAGAAGCTTC. Protein: CASSRLHYRSF. Looking up the rest from reference TRBV28 and TRBJ2-7 gives the full variable domain: DVKVTQSSRYLVKRTGEKVFLECVQDMDHENMFWYRQDPGLGLRLIYFSYDVKMKEKGDIPEGYSVSREKKERFSLILESASTNQTSMYLCASSRLHYRSFGPGTRLTVT.

This clonotype was detected a few times. The rearrangement uses TRBV12-3 or TRBV12-4 and TRBJ1-5, with D possibly matching TRBD1 (5 bases). The CDR3 has 15 amino acids. V lost 3 bases to trimming and J lost 0 bases, with 9 bases between them. This CDR3 reads CASSLLGVSNQPQHF. CDR3 coding DNA: TGTGCCAGCAGTTTGCTAGGGGTTAGCAATCAGCCCCAGCATTTT.

The chain joins TRBV3-1 to TRBJ2-1; the match to TRBD2 covers 7 bases. Germline CDR1 LGHDT, CDR2 YNNKEL (reference sequence). V gave up 0 bases and J gave up 4 bases; unmatched junction bases: 6. The CDR3 loop spans 16 amino acids. The CDR3 is CASSQDLADSYNEQFF. The CDR3 DNA is TGTGCCAGCAGCCAAGACCTAGCGGACTCATACAATGAGCAGTTCTTC.

At least ten counts were recorded for this clonotype. J is TRBJ1-5 and V is TRBV7-2; D perhaps matches TRBD1 (5 bases). The CDR3 runs to 13 residues. Trimming pared 4 bases from V and 7 bases from J, leaving 11 bases between. Per germline, CDR1 SGHTA and CDR2 FQGNSA. CDR3 residues: CASSSGGAQPQHF. CDR3 bases: TGTGCCAGCAGCTCAGGAGGGGCACAGCCCCAGCATTTT.

Ten or more counts support this clonotype. The rearrangement uses TRBV5-1 and TRBJ2-7; either TRBD1 or TRBD2 may supply D (5 bases each). This CDR3 is built from 16 residues. Between the trimmed V and J ends, which lost 4 bases and 4 bases, there was a span of 21 bases. Per the germline V gene, CDR1 is SGHRS and CDR2 is YFSETQ. This CDR3 reads CASSPLRPGRIYEQYF. Written as DNA, the CDR3 is TGCGCCAGCAGCCCCCTTCGACCGGGACGGATATACGAGCAGTACTTC.

This clonotype was detected ten times or more. This chain connects TRBV7-9 to TRBJ2-7; 9 nucleotides line up with TRBD2. This CDR3 has 15 amino acids. Germline V CDR1 and CDR2: SEHNR, FQNEAQ (reference sequence). The junction had 6 bases not matched to a gene; V was cut back by 3 bases and J by 3 bases. Here the CDR3 DNA reads TGTGCCAGCAGCTTTTTTAAGCGGGGGGACTACGAGCAGTACTTC. It encodes CASSFFKRGDYEQYF.

The chain carries TRBV6-2 or TRBV6-3 and TRBJ1-5; no definite D call. The V end was cut by 11 bases, the J end by 5 bases, with 16 bases between. Germline V lookup: CDR1 MNHEY, CDR2 SVGEGT. The CDR3 is made up of 13 amino acids. The CDR3: CAGSVGGYQPQHF. CDR3 DNA: TGTGCCGGGTCGGTGGGCGGATATCAGCCCCAGCATTTT.

The rearrangement joins TRBV6-5 to TRBJ1-1; a possible D gene is TRBD1 (5 bases). Between the trimmed V and J ends, which lost 7 bases and 0 bases, there was a span of 15 bases. Germline V gene sequence: CDR1 MNHEY, CDR2 SVGAGI. The CDR3 runs to 15 residues. The CDR3 nucleotides read TGTGCCAGCATCGATAACGGGGGACTGAACACTGAAGCTTTCTTT. It encodes CASIDNGGLNTEAFF.

This clonotype has a count of ten or more. The chain has TRBV6-4 and TRBJ1-1; D unclear. The CDR3 has 14 residues. V lost 5 bases and J lost 6, with 16 bases in between. Germline V gives CDR1 MRHNA, CDR2 SNTAGT. In DNA, the CDR3 is TGTGCCAGCAGTCCCGGGTTCCGATCGGCTGAAGCTTTCTTT. It is translated as CASSPGFRSAEAFF.

The chain joins TRBV21-1 to TRBJ2-1; TRBD1 is the table's D call and was not checked against the DNA. TRBV21-1 represents a pseudogene. The CDR3 is made up of 15 amino acids. CDR3 residues: CARSRDRGPYNEQFF. Written as DNA, the CDR3 is TGTGCCAGAAGCAGAGACAGGGGGCCATACAATGAGCAGTTCTTC.

The sample holds a few counts of this clonotype. The chain employs TRBV7-8 and TRBJ2-7; 9 bases match TRBD1. Germline CDR1 SGHVS, CDR2 FQNEAQ. This CDR3 spans 17 amino acids. The V gene end was trimmed by 5 bases and the J gene end by 1 base; junction bases not matched to a gene: 12. CDR3 in DNA: TGTGCCAGCAGCGAAAGAGGCGGGACAGGGAAATCCTACGAGCAGTACTTC. Translated: CASSERGGTGKSYEQYF.

The genes are TRBV25-1 and TRBJ2-1; 9 bases line up with TRBD2. V was clipped by 0 bases and J by 5 bases; unmatched bases: 11. Germline V gene data show CDR1 as MGHDK and CDR2 as SYGVNS. There are 18 residues in the CDR3. In DNA form, the CDR3 reads TGTGCCAGCAGTGAATATTTCCCTGTAGCGGGAGAAGACAATGAGCAGTTCTTC. Amino acid sequence: CASSEYFPVAGEDNEQFF.

This clonotype has a count of ten or more. The chain links TRBV19 to TRBJ1-2, with D possibly TRBD1 on 6 matching bases. CDR3 length: 15 residues. The ends were cut back, 4 bases at V and 2 bases at J, with 14 bases in the middle. CDR1 and CDR2 from the germline V gene are LNHDA and SQIVND (reference sequence). CDR3 loop: CASSRSGGWNYGYTF. CDR3 DNA sequence: TGTGCCAGTAGTAGATCGGGGGGCTGGAACTATGGCTACACCTTC.

This chain joins TRBV6-5 and TRBJ2-3, with 10 bases lining up with TRBD2. Unmatched junction bases numbered 3, after V lost 0 bases and J lost 0 bases. From germline, CDR1 is MNHEY and CDR2 SVGAGI. The CDR3 loop spans 17 amino acids. For the CDR3, the DNA is TGTGCCAGCAGTTACTCGCAACTAGCGGGGAGCACAGATACGCAGTATTTT. Translated: CASSYSQLAGSTDTQYF.

This clonotype was observed many times. J is TRBJ1-3 and V is TRBV4-1, with D unresolved. CDR1 is MGHRA, CDR2 YSYEKL, per germline. The ends were cut back, 0 bases at V and 0 bases at J, with 15 bases in the middle. This CDR3 has 18 residues. CDR3: CASSQDLDISFSGNTIYF. The CDR3 DNA sequence: TGCGCCAGCAGCCAAGATCTCGACATCTCCTTCTCTGGAAACACCATATATTTT.

This clonotype occurred a few times. The rearrangement joins TRBV20-1 to TRBJ2-4; D is unclear. This CDR3 region has 13 residues. From germline, CDR1 is DFQATT and CDR2 SNEGSKA (reference sequence). Trimming cost V 4 bases and J 6 bases, with 13 bases left between them. The CDR3 here is CSANEVVGNIQYF. CDR3 in DNA: TGCAGTGCTAACGAAGTAGTTGGAAACATTCAGTACTTC.

This clonotype was found many times. J is TRBJ2-7 and V is TRBV29-1; D may be TRBD1 (6 bases). CDR1 SQVTM and CDR2 ANQGSEA come from the germline V gene. V dropped 6 bases and J dropped 0 bases, with 15 bases sitting between them. This CDR3 has 14 amino acids. The CDR3 coding sequence is TGCAGCGTCCAACGACAGGAGAGCTCCTACGAGCAGTACTTC. It specifies CSVQRQESSYEQYF.

This clonotype turned up a few times. This rearrangement joins TRBV20-1 to TRBJ2-3, with 9 bases matching TRBD2. Germline CDR1 reads DFQATT; CDR2 reads SNEGSKA (reference sequence). This CDR3 is 12 amino acids long. V gave up 6 bases and J gave up 6 bases; unmatched junction bases: 4. CDR3 residues: CSAAGGVDTQYF. The CDR3 region has the DNA TGCAGTGCAGCGGGGGGTGTCGATACGCAGTATTTT.

In its sample, this clonotype was seen a few times. This sequence joins TRBV5-1 and TRBJ2-2; D is undetermined. With 1 base removed from V and 1 base from J, the gap between germline ends came to 11 bases. Germline-derived CDR1 and CDR2 are SGHRS and YFSETQ. The CDR3 extends over 16 amino acids. The CDR3: CASSLMLTRNTGELFF. The CDR3 nucleotides read TGCGCCAGCAGCTTGATGTTGACCCGGAACACCGGGGAGCTGTTTTTT.

V gene TRBV4-1 combines with J gene TRBJ1-1; no clear D. This CDR3 spans 12 amino acids. Germline CDR1 is MGHRA and CDR2 is YSYEKL. V was cut by 4 bases and J by 5 bases, with 8 bases left in between. The CDR3 bases are TGCGCCAGCAGCCTAGGGATGACTGAAGCTTTCTTT. Translated, it gives CASSLGMTEAFF.

This clonotype was recorded many times. The genes are TRBV20-1 and TRBJ1-5, with TRBD1 matching 7 bases. The V and J ends lost 4 bases and 6 bases, in that order; junction bases with no gene match: 3. CDR1 DFQATT and CDR2 SNEGSKA come from the germline V gene (reference sequence). The CDR3 spans 12 residues. The CDR3 region is CSAKTGSQPQHF. The CDR3 DNA reads TGCAGTGCTAAGACAGGGTCTCAGCCCCAGCATTTT.

This clonotype has ten or more counts. V is TRBV5-1 and J is TRBJ2-3; no clear D gene. CDR1 and CDR2 (germline): SGHRS, YFSETQ. This CDR3 is built from 15 residues. V lost 1 base to trimming and J lost 2 bases, with 11 bases between them. The CDR3 spells CASSLLGAYTDTQYF. The CDR3 nucleotides read TGCGCCAGCAGCTTGTTGGGTGCCTACACAGATACGCAGTATTTT.

This clonotype turned up a few times. In DNA form, the CDR3 reads TGTGCCACCAGCAGAGATGAGGGAACAAACTACAATGAGCAGTTCTTC. Protein product: CATSRDEGTNYNEQFF. J is TRBJ2-1 and V is TRBV15; possible D gene TRBD2, 5 bases. Germline loops: CDR1 LNHNV, CDR2 YYDKDF (reference sequence). V lost 0 bases and J 3 bases, leaving 12 bases between the germline ends. The CDR3 is 16 amino acids. Complete variable domain (other parts from reference TRBV15 and TRBJ2-1): DAMVIQNPRYQVTQFGKPVTLSCSQTLNHNVMYWYQQKSSQAPKLLFHYYDKDFNNEADTPDNFQSRRPNTSFCFLDIRSPGLGDTAMYLCATSRDEGTNYNEQFFGPGTRLTVL.

The genes are TRBV3-1 and TRBJ2-2; 9 nucleotides match TRBD2. The germline CDR1 and CDR2 sequences are LGHDT and YNNKEL (reference sequence). The CDR3 covers 15 residues. V was pared by 1 base and J by 5 bases, with 2 bases of the junction left unmatched. The CDR3 protein is CASSQVTSGTGELFF. The CDR3, as DNA: TGTGCCAGCAGCCAAGTTACTAGCGGGACCGGGGAGCTGTTTTTT.